This TCR beta chain was identified during a study of blood T cell repertoires in COVID-19. About the study: T cells, B-cell-depleted T cells, or PBMCs supplied cDNA or gDNA.

Between the trimmed V and J ends, which lost 7 bases and 7 bases, there was a span of 13 bases. The V gene's germline CDR1 is MNHEY and CDR2 SVGAGI. This CDR3 comprises 12 residues. Original data processing: Amplification with reference gene primers provided the estimates of nucleated cell counts. TCRdb's table, derived via immunoSEQ multiplex PCR, lists solely in-frame clones and lacks some. V, J and clone size are taken as reported in that table, and D and trimming were inferred from the DNA itself. This table holds 75,000 to 90,000 clones, less than 90% found once. This receptor was obtained from a human donor in a cohort sampled during active COVID-19. Sample: peripheral blood. The chain combines TRBV6-5 with TRBJ1-1; D not resolved. The CDR3 nucleotides are TGTGCCAGCATGCGCAGTCGGAGTGAAGCTTTCTTT. It encodes CASMRSRSEAFF.